This TCR beta chain appears in the sequencing data of a study of human T cells and chemical hapten exposure. In TCRdb, the RACE reads were re-called with MiXCR into one record per CDR3 protein. Of more than 150,000 distinct CDR3 sequences listed, around 23% are singletons. Trimming cost V 4 bases and J 0 bases, with 15 bases left between them. Germline V gives CDR1 MNHEY, CDR2 SMNVEV (reference sequence). The CDR3 covers 17 residues. Time point described: patch test 3, about 24 weeks after DPC sensitization. As for treatment: therapeutic diphenylcyclopropenone sensitization with weekly scalp DPC. The chain couples TRBV27 to TRBJ2-2, with TRBD1 as a possible D gene (5 bases). This receptor was obtained from a woman aged 40 to 50 with alopecia areata. Some clones in this sample may be carry-over from other donors' samples. The material was whole blood, obtained in connection with sensitization to the hapten diphenylcyclopropenone (DPC). Written as DNA, the CDR3 is TGTGCCAGCAGTTCCTACCAGGGTTTTCCGAACACCGGGGAGCTGTTTTTT. Residues: CASSSYQGFPNTGELFF.